These T cell receptor beta chains were read from a single sample in a study of T cell changes during pregnancy in multiple sclerosis. Profiled with immunoSEQ multiplex PCR; TCRdb holds only in-frame clones, not every one. The sample lists about 110,000 clones, about 89% occurring once. Source: peripheral blood, taken before pregnancy. These receptors were obtained from a female donor with multiple sclerosis, enrolled in a pregnancy study. CDR3s include the opening cysteine and the closing phenylalanine or tryptophan.

v_gene,j_gene,CDR3aa
TRBV10-3,TRBJ1-3,CAMTDRGALGNTIYF
TRBV18,TRBJ1-5,CASSPIGLGNQPQHF
TRBV28,TRBJ2-1,CASSPTGTGVYEQFF
TRBV25-1,TRBJ2-1,CASSEIGEQFF
TRBV5-6,TRBJ2-2,CASSLGQGKAGELFF
TRBV2,TRBJ2-7,CASSETTSGSYEQYF
TRBV19,TRBJ1-2,CASMTDRGYGYTF
TRBV4-3,TRBJ2-1,CASSQPIAGAVHNEQFF
TRBV19,TRBJ1-2,CASSQPLEGGYTF
TRBV7-9,TRBJ1-2,CASSFPGGNNYGYTF
TRBV19,TRBJ2-5,CASSAGTAPGETQYF
TRBV5-1,TRBJ2-7,CASSNKGAGSYEQYF
TRBV28,TRBJ2-3,CASSLAVRTGDIDTQYF
TRBV15,TRBJ2-2,CATSTGTTNTGELFF
TRBV23-1,TRBJ1-4,CASRIQGEKLFF
TRBV9,TRBJ2-7,CASSARQGGDEQYF
TRBV28,TRBJ1-5,CASSSLTGGSNQPQHF
TRBV7-3,TRBJ2-5,CASSLMVGETQYF
TRBV29-1,TRBJ2-2,CSVKTDPLNTGELLF
TRBV18,TRBJ2-3,CASSLGQGRTDTQYF
TRBV5-6,TRBJ1-4,CASSLMTGRKLFF
TRBV10-3,TRBJ2-7,CATSEHSYEQYF
TRBV19,TRBJ1-4,CASSAKNPGLELFF
TRBV18,TRBJ2-7,CASSPPSVTYEQYF
TRBV6-5,TRBJ2-4,CASRKLAGDNNIQYF
TRBV27,TRBJ2-7,CASSSGATGEQYF
TRBV25-1,TRBJ1-2,CASSDSGTLGYGYTF
TRBV2,TRBJ1-3,CASRVDISRSGNTIYF
TRBV18,TRBJ2-7,CASSPAASSYEQYF
TRBV27,TRBJ2-3,CASSLSPGQGWGTDTQYF
TRBV7-6,TRBJ1-1,CASSLGGSQGRTEAFF
TRBV29-1,TRBJ2-7,CSVGSGEEGEQYF
TRBV6-4,TRBJ1-2,CASSEADGTGGYGYTF
TRBV28,TRBJ2-5,CASSSILADWEETQYF
TRBV9,TRBJ2-7,CASSVEGTNPYEQYF
TRBV5-1,TRBJ2-5,CASSLGTGETQYF
TRBV7-2,TRBJ1-5,CASSLGLAENQPQHF
TRBV27,TRBJ2-1,CASSSYGLTEENEQFF
TRBV25-1,TRBJ2-1,CASTPDWAGGQWAVFF
TRBV18,TRBJ1-5,CASSPGRGPQPQHF
TRBV6-6,TRBJ2-5,CASSRSGRVQETQYF
TRBV29-1,TRBJ2-7,CSVGATPYEQYF
TRBV12-5,TRBJ2-1,CASGLATSGHEQFF
TRBV18,TRBJ2-1,CASSTTGGVGNEQFF
TRBV28,TRBJ1-5,CASSEGQGSQPQHF
TRBV6-5,TRBJ2-7,CASSLNQVHEQYF
TRBV27,TRBJ2-3,CASSFEGLAGGLSTDTQYF